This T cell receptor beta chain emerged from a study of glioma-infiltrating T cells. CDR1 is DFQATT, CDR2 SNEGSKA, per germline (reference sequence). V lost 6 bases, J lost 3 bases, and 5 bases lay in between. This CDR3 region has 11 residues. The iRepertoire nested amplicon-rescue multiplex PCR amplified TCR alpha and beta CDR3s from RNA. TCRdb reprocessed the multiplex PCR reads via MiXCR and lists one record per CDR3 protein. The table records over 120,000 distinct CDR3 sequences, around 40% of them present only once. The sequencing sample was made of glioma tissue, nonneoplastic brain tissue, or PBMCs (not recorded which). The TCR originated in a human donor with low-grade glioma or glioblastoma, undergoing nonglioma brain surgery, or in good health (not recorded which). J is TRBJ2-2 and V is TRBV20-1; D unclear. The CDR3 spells CSAPDTGELFF. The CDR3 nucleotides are TGCAGTGCCCCAGACACCGGGGAGCTGTTTTTT.